This entry concerns a single T cell receptor (beta chain). The sample is drawn from a study of blood T cell repertoires in COVID-19. With V trimmed by 5 bases and J by 13 bases, 7 bases remained unmatched. This CDR3 region has 13 residues. Germline lookup yields CDR1 SEHNR and CDR2 FQNEAQ (reference sequence). The data were produced by immunoSEQ multiplex PCR, yet TCRdb's version contains in-frame clones alone and is incomplete. The sample lists 240,000 or so clones; around 80% were seen once. The TCR comes from a woman between 18 and 30 years old with acute or convalescent COVID-19. Input material: peripheral blood. The chain links TRBV7-9 to TRBJ1-6; TRBD1 matches 8 bases. The CDR3 here is CASSLGTGGPLHF. CDR3 coding DNA: TGTGCCAGCAGCCTAGGGACAGGTGGTCCCCTCCACTTT.